Here is one T cell receptor beta chain with its context. Its antigen remains unidentified. Clones were sequenced by immunoSEQ multiplex PCR, and TCRdb holds only the in-frame ones, with some missing. The data contain around 1,000,000 clones, approximately 77% of them singletons. The CDR3 is 10 residues long. Deletions cut 7 bases from V and 4 bases from J, with 4 bases between. Germline CDR1 MGHRA, CDR2 YSYEKL. This specimen comes from a study of shared clonotypes between healthy human individuals. General observations from the study: Among non-shared clonotypes, generation probabilities were lower than among those shared by all four donors. A handful of donors had approximately 4.6% of their naive CD4 clonotypes in common.

This clonotype was obtained from a man between 18 and 35 years old in good health. Some clones in this sample may be carry-over from other donors' samples. Sequencing used memory CD4+ T cells from PBMCs. Documented subset: CD45RA-negative fraction. V usage is TRBV4-1 and J usage is TRBJ1-1; D is unresolved. The CDR3 sequence: CASKGTEAFF. The DNA of the CDR3 is TGCGCCAGCAAGGGCACTGAAGCTTTCTTT.